The 9 T cell receptor beta chains given below trace back to one sample, sequenced in a study of blood T cells in healthy people across ages. Through a sample-barcoded 5' primer and a J-beta primer mix, a second PCR was run for roughly 6 to 11 cycles. Using its own MiXCR run on the 5' RACE reads, TCRdb lists one record per CDR3 protein. The data show more than 550,000 distinct CDR3 sequences, 20% to 25% seen once. The specimen was blood. The origin of the receptors is a man aged 65-85 years in good health.

Written as DNA, the CDR3 is TGCAGTGCTAGAGGCGTTGCCGGAAACATTCAGTACTTC. It is translated as CSARGVAGNIQYF. This chain connects TRBV20-1 to TRBJ2-4, with no clear D. The CDR3 extends over 13 amino acids. V was clipped by 1 base and J by 6 bases, with 10 bases between them. Germline CDR1 is DFQATT and CDR2 is SNEGSKA (reference sequence).

This clonotype has only a few counts. This sequence joins TRBV12-3 or TRBV12-4 and TRBJ2-3; D possibly matches TRBD1 or TRBD2 (5 bases each). V lost 3 bases and J lost 4, with 17 bases in between. The CDR3 has 16 amino acids. CDR3 coding DNA: TGTGCCAGCAGTTTTACGGGGCTAAATCTCGCAGATACGCAGTATTTT. Translation gives CASSFTGLNLADTQYF.

This clonotype was found a few times. The chain joins TRBV12-3 or TRBV12-4 to TRBJ2-5; 14 bases map to TRBD2. V was clipped by 5 bases and J by 2 bases; unmatched bases: 13. The CDR3 consists of 19 residues. The CDR3 spells CASSLGRLAGGQGQETQYF. The CDR3 nucleotides read TGTGCCAGCAGTCTTGGGAGACTAGCGGGGGGGCAGGGGCAAGAGACCCAGTACTTC.

Comment on this clonotype: One junction end does not reproduce the germline sequence, and a read error may be involved. J is TRBJ1-1 and V is TRBV6-6; D not certain. The CDR3 consists of 13 residues. Germline V gene sequence: CDR1 MNHNY, CDR2 SVGAGI (reference sequence). CDR3 DNA sequence: TGTGCCAGCAGTTACCCCATGAACACTGAAGCCTTCTTT. It translates to CASSYPMNTEAFF.

The CDR3 nucleotides read TGCGCCAGCAGCGCTCCGACCGGGACAGCGGGTGAGACCCAGTACTTC. This translates into CASSAPTGTAGETQYF. V is TRBV5-1 and J is TRBJ2-5, with D possibly being TRBD1 (7 bases). Germline values: CDR1 SGHRS, CDR2 YFSETQ. V lost 4 bases, J lost 5 bases, and 21 bases lay in between. The CDR3 length is 16 residues.

As concerns this clonotype: Sequence at one end of the junction differs from germline and may be a read error. CDR3 residues: CTSSSALLGNNEQFF. The CDR3 DNA sequence: TGTACCAGCAGTTCCGCACTACTGGGAAACAATGAGCAGTTCTTC. The V gene is TRBV6-6, the J gene TRBJ2-5; D unclear. The DNA end favors TRBJ2-1, so the J call may be wrong. CDR3 size: 15 residues. From germline, CDR1 is MNHNY and CDR2 SVGAGI (reference sequence).

In this sample, this clonotype turned up a few times. The chain carries TRBV6-1 and TRBJ1-4; 9 nucleotides agree with TRBD1. J lost 7 bases, V lost 6 bases, and 6 bases had no gene match. This CDR3 comprises 14 residues. The germline V gene has CDR1 MNHNS and CDR2 SASEGT. CDR3 region: CASRDRGGGEKLFF. CDR3 nucleotides: TGTGCCAGCAGGGACAGGGGCGGGGGTGAAAAACTGTTTTTT.

This clonotype was counted between two and nine times. V usage is TRBV14 and J usage is TRBJ2-3; 7 nucleotides agree with TRBD2. The CDR3 runs 13 residues. Unmatched junction bases numbered 4, after V lost 6 bases and J lost 4 bases. Germline lookup yields CDR1 SGHDN and CDR2 FVKESK. The CDR3 is CASRSSGADTQYF. In DNA form, the CDR3 reads TGTGCCAGCAGATCGAGCGGGGCAGATACGCAGTATTTT.

This clonotype has only a few counts. V and J are TRBV5-5 and TRBJ2-5; TRBD2 aligns across 13 bases. Germline CDR1 is SGHKS and CDR2 is YYEKEE (reference sequence). Trimming took 1 base from V and 1 from J; bases not matched to a gene: 10. This CDR3 is built from 19 residues. As DNA, the CDR3 is TGTGCCAGCAGCTTGTATGGAGGGACTAGCGGGGCCCTCCAAGAGACCCAGTACTTC. Its protein product is CASSLYGGTSGALQETQYF.